This TCR beta chain was observed in a study of T cell changes during pregnancy in multiple sclerosis. Trimming at V came to 4 bases and at J to 0 bases, leaving 8 bases not matched to a gene. The CDR3 runs 18 residues. Some clones are missing from TCRdb's copy, which holds only in-frame ones; the method was immunoSEQ multiplex PCR. The table has 40,000 to 50,000 clones, approximately 94% seen once. The J gene is TRBJ2-4, the V gene TRBV6-7; 11 nucleotides match TRBD2. TRBV6-7 is flagged as an ORF with uncertain function. Sequences were derived from CD8+ T cells from peripheral blood mononuclear cells, sampled in the third trimester of pregnancy. This TCR came from a female donor with multiple sclerosis, enrolled in a pregnancy study. The CDR3 here is CASSSASGGNLAKNIQYF. DNA of the CDR3: TGTGCCAGCAGTTCGGCTAGCGGGGGGAACCTAGCCAAAAACATTCAGTACTTC.